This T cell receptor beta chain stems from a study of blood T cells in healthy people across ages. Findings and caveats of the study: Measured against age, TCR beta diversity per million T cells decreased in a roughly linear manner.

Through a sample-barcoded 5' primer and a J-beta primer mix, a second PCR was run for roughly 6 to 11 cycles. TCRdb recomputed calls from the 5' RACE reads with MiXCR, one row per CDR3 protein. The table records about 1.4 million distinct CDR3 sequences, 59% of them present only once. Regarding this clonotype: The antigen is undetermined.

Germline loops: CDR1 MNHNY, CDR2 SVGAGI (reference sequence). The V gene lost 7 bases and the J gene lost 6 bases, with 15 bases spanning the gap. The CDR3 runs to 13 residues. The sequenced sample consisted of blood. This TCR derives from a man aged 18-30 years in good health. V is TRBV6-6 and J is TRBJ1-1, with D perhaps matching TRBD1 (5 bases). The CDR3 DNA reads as TGTGCCAGCACCCCCGAGGGGATTGCTGAAGCTTTCTTT. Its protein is CASTPEGIAEAFF.